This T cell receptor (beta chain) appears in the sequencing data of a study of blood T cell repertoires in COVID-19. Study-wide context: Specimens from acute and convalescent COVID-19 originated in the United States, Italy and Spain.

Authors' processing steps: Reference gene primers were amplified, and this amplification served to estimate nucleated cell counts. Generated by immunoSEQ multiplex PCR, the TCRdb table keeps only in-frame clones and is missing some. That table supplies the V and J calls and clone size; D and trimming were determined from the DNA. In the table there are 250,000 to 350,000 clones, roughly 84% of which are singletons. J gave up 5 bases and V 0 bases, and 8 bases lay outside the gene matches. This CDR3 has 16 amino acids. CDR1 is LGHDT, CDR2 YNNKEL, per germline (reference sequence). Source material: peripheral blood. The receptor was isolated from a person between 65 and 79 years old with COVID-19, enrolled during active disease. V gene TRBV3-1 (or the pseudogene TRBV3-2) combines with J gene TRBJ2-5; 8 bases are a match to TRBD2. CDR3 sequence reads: CASSQEAGEVRETQYF. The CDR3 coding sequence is TGTGCCAGCAGCCAAGAAGCGGGAGAGGTCAGGGAGACCCAGTACTTC.